Ten or more counts support the clone carrying this TCR beta chain. With V trimmed by 5 bases and J by 3 bases, 6 bases remained unmatched. This CDR3 has 15 amino acids. The V gene's germline CDR1 is MNHEY and CDR2 SMNVEV (reference sequence). The sample comes from a study of human T cells and chemical hapten exposure. On the study more broadly: Per-sample TCR yields varied mainly from small pooled library volume differences.

Time point specified: healthy volunteer bleed at 6 weeks. The total RNA was obtained from whole blood that was not fractionated. A single record per CDR3 protein comes from TCRdb applying MiXCR to the RACE reads. The data hold roughly 71,000 distinct CDR3 sequences, with approximately 6.1% observed a single time. The chain recombines TRBV27 with TRBJ2-2; 7 nucleotides line up with TRBD1. The sequenced sample was whole blood. The TCR was taken from a female donor in good health. Some clones in this sample may be carry-over from other donors' samples. CDR3 sequence reads: CASSPQGTYTGELFF. As DNA, the CDR3 is TGTGCCAGCAGTCCACAGGGGACCTACACCGGGGAGCTGTTTTTT.